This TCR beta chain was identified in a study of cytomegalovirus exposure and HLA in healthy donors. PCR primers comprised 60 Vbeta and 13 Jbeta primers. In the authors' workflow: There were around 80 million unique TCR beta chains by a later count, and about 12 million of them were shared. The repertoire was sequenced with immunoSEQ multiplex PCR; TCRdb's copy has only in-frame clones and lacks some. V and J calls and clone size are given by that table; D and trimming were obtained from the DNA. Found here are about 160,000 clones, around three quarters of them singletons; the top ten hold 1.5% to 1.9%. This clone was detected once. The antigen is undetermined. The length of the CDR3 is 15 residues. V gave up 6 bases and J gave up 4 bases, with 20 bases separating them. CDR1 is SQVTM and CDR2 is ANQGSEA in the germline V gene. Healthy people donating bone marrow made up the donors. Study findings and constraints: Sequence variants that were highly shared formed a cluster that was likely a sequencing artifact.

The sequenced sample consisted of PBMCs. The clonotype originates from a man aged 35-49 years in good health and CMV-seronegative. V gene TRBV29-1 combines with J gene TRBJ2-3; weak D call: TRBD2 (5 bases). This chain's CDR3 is CSVLIASEYSDTQYF. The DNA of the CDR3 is TGCAGCGTCCTCATAGCGTCTGAATATTCAGATACGCAGTATTTT.